The present T cell receptor (beta chain) was sequenced within a study of blood T cell dynamics during melanoma immunotherapy. The repertoire was sequenced with immunoSEQ multiplex PCR; TCRdb's copy has only in-frame clones and lacks some. The profile shows roughly 14,000 clones, 85% to 90% of them singletons. A remark on this clone: No antigen is known for it.

Time point in this sample: pre-treatment baseline. Samples come from before therapy and from week 3 after the first blockade cycle. Apart from a couple of fast progressors, RECIST 1.1 response was judged 12 weeks post-infusion. Study-level results: At W3, later disease-control patients showed bifurcated PBMC repertoire changes, unlike progressors.

Germline V CDR1 and CDR2: SGDLS, YYNGEE. This CDR3 spans 13 amino acids. J is TRBJ2-5 and V is TRBV9; D is unclear. The end of the DNA is better explained by TRBJ2-7, so the J call may be wrong. Material: blood, obtained from a patient treated with checkpoint blockade. The origin of this receptor is a human donor with melanoma. The CDR3 sequence is CASSVGPDYEQYF. CDR3 DNA: TGTGCCAGCAGCGTAGGGCCGGACTACGAGCAGTACTTC.